Reported below is one T cell receptor (beta chain). These data belong to a study of cytomegalovirus exposure and HLA in healthy donors. In the PCR, 60 Vbeta and 13 Jbeta primers were used. Produced via immunoSEQ multiplex PCR; TCRdb's table is partial and in-frame only. The data show fewer than 250,000 clones, with roughly 77% seen just once and approximately 3.1% held by the top ten. J lost 2 bases, V lost 7 bases, and 10 bases had no gene match. In germline, CDR1 is SQVTM, CDR2 ANQGSEA. This CDR3 has 15 amino acids. The rearrangement links TRBV29-1 to TRBJ1-4, with TRBD1 matching over 7 bases. The TCR was taken from a young woman in good health and CMV-seropositive. Material for sequencing was PBMCs. The CDR3 bases are TGCAGCGGGGTGACAGGGTGGCGCACTAATGAAAAACTGTTTTTT. This encodes CSGVTGWRTNEKLFF.